Presented here are 18 T cell receptor beta chains from one specimen sequenced in a study of blood T cell repertoires in COVID-19. Sequencing used immunoSEQ multiplex PCR; TCRdb keeps in-frame clones, though not all of them. The repertoire consists of 100,000 to 150,000 clones, with 60% to 80% occurring once and the leading ten covering roughly 7.3%. The sequencing input was peripheral blood. These receptors came from a human donor in a cohort sampled during active COVID-19.

The rearrangement uses TRBV11-3 and TRBJ2-6; D unresolved. Deletions cut 1 base from V and 1 base from J, with 14 bases between. This CDR3 is 18 amino acids long. CDR1 and CDR2 (germline): SGHNT, YENEEA. The CDR3 here is CASSLGHPTVSGANVLTF. The CDR3 DNA sequence: TGTGCCAGCAGCTTAGGACACCCCACCGTATCTGGGGCCAACGTCCTGACTTTC.

The chain carries TRBV10-3 and TRBJ2-3, with 10 bases fitting TRBD1. This CDR3 has 14 residues. Germline CDR1 is ENHRY and CDR2 is SYGVKD. The ends lost 6 bases at V and 5 bases at J; junction bases unmatched: 5. DNA of the CDR3: TGTGCCATCAGAAGGGACAGGGGAGAAGATACGCAGTATTTT. It is translated as CAIRRDRGEDTQYF.

This clone has only a few counts. The chain combines TRBV18 with TRBJ1-1; tentatively, D is TRBD1 (5 bases). Per the germline V gene, CDR1 is KGHSH and CDR2 is LQKENI. This CDR3 comprises 16 residues. Trimming pared 6 bases from V and 3 bases from J, leaving 20 bases between. In DNA, the CDR3 is TGTGCCAGCTCTGCCAACCTGGTCCCGGGGGACACTGAAGCTTTCTTT. As protein: CASSANLVPGDTEAFF. Looking up the rest from reference TRBV18 and TRBJ1-1 gives the full variable domain: NAGVMQNPRHLVRRRGQEARLRCSPMKGHSHVYWYRQLPEEGLKFMVYLQKENIIDESGMPKERFSAEFPKEGPSILRIQQVVRGDSAAYFCASSANLVPGDTEAFFGQGTRLTVV.

This clone was detected only a few times. This chain uses TRBV9 with TRBJ1-2; D call uncertain. CDR3 length equals 10 residues. Trimming stripped 7 bases from V and 8 bases from J, with 9 bases between. The germline V gene encodes CDR1 SGDLS and CDR2 YYNGEE. The CDR3 DNA sequence: TGTGCCAGCCGGGTGATGGGCTACACCTTC. Encoded protein: CASRVMGYTF.

DNA of the CDR3: TGTGCCAGCAGTTCGCAGGGGGCAGACTATGGCTACACCTTC. Translation: CASSSQGADYGYTF. This chain uses TRBV6-5 with TRBJ1-2, with TRBD1 matching over 8 bases. Germline V gene sequence: CDR1 MNHEY, CDR2 SVGAGI. This CDR3 has 14 residues. V shed 4 bases, J shed 3 bases, and the junction held 4 bases outside the gene matches.

This clone showed up just a few times. The J gene is TRBJ1-6, the V gene TRBV19; D gene unclear. The CDR3 runs to 12 residues. CDR1 is LNHDA and CDR2 is SQIVND in the germline V gene (reference sequence). V was clipped by 9 bases and J by 7 bases, with 10 bases between them. The CDR3 DNA is TGTGCCAGCGGCCCACAGAATTCACCCCTCCACTTT. Residues: CASGPQNSPLHF.

This clone was detected once. The rearrangement uses TRBV6-6 and TRBJ2-7, with TRBD1 as a possible D gene (6 bases). The CDR3 has 14 amino acids. CDR1 and CDR2 from the germline V gene are MNHNY and SVGAGI (reference sequence). Trimming removed 4 bases at V and 5 bases at J, with 15 bases between. The CDR3 nucleotides are TGTGCCAGCAGTTGGGGGCGATCCGAGGACGAGCAGTACTTC. This codes for CASSWGRSEDEQYF.

V gene TRBV15 combines with J gene TRBJ1-5; D gene ambiguous. The CDR3 runs to 17 residues. The germline gives CDR1 LNHNV, CDR2 YYDKDF (reference sequence). Trimming removed 0 bases from V and 0 bases from J, with 12 bases in between. CDR3 bases: TGTGCCACCAGCAGAGAATCGGGTCCTTATAGCAATCAGCCCCAGCATTTT. This sequence encodes CATSRESGPYSNQPQHF.

This chain joins TRBV19 and TRBJ1-6, with unresolved D. V lost 10 bases and J lost 10, with 14 bases in between. The germline gives CDR1 LNHDA, CDR2 SQIVND (reference sequence). CDR3 size: 12 residues. CDR3 sequence: CAIGPGGSPLHF. The CDR3 DNA reads as TGTGCCATCGGCCCCGGAGGATCACCCCTCCACTTT. The whole variable domain, remainder taken from reference TRBV19 and TRBJ1-6, is DGGITQSPKYLFRKEGQNVTLSCEQNLNHDAMYWYRQDPGQGLRLIYYSQIVNDFQKGDIAEGYSVSREKKESFPLTVTSAQKNPTAFYLCAIGPGGSPLHFGNGTRLTVT.

The rearrangement uses TRBV3-1 (or the pseudogene TRBV3-2) and TRBJ2-7; TRBD1 is a possible D gene (5 bases). The CDR3 has 13 amino acids. Germline V gives CDR1 LGHDT, CDR2 YNNKEL (reference sequence). V was trimmed by 4 bases and J by 0 bases, leaving 7 bases between them. CDR3 in amino acids: CASSPDNSYEQYF. For the CDR3, the DNA is TGTGCCAGCAGCCCGGACAACTCCTACGAGCAGTACTTC.

The rearrangement joins TRBV19 to TRBJ2-7; 12 nucleotides match TRBD2. With V trimmed by 6 bases and J by 4 bases, 7 bases remained unmatched. The CDR3 spans 15 residues. Germline loops: CDR1 LNHDA, CDR2 SQIVND (reference sequence). This CDR3 reads CASRRTSGTGYEQYF. The DNA of the CDR3 is TGTGCCAGTAGGCGGACTAGCGGGACGGGGTACGAGCAGTACTTC.

The genes are TRBV19 and TRBJ2-7; 8 nucleotides match TRBD1. The V segment lost 10 bases and the J segment 2 bases; nucleotides outside the gene matches: 10. There are 14 residues in the CDR3. Germline V lookup: CDR1 LNHDA, CDR2 SQIVND (reference sequence). This chain's CDR3 is CATESGTGTYEQYF. CDR3 bases: TGTGCCACTGAATCCGGGACAGGTACCTACGAGCAGTACTTC.

The chain has TRBV5-1 and TRBJ2-3; 8 positions agree with TRBD2. The CDR3 runs 13 residues. Germline V CDR1 and CDR2: SGHRS, YFSETQ. V lost 10 bases, J lost 1 base, and 5 bases stayed unmatched. The CDR3 reads CALAGWCTDTQYF. CDR3 sequence (DNA): TGCGCCTTAGCGGGGTGGTGCACAGATACGCAGTATTTT. The variable domain in full, with the rest retrieved from reference TRBV5-1 and TRBJ2-3, is KAGVTQTPRYLIKTRGQQVTLSCSPISGHRSVSWYQQTPGQGLQFLFEYFSETQRNKGNFPGRFSGRQFSNSRSEMNVSTLELGDSALYLCALAGWCTDTQYFGPGTRLTVL.

The chain couples TRBV13 to TRBJ2-7; 7 nucleotides agree with TRBD1. CDR1 PRHDT and CDR2 FYEKMQ come from the germline V gene (reference sequence). Germline trimming cut 5 bases from V and 2 bases from J; bases unmatched to any gene: 3. There are 13 residues in the CDR3. CDR3 region: CASSPDRAYEQYF. For the CDR3, the DNA is TGTGCCAGCAGCCCCGACAGGGCCTACGAGCAGTACTTC.

The chain joins TRBV2 to TRBJ1-1; no clear D. The CDR3 is 16 amino acids. Trimming shortened V by 6 bases and J by 0 bases, and 17 bases separated the two germline ends. Germline V gene sequence: CDR1 SNHLY, CDR2 FYNNEI. The CDR3 nucleotides read TGTGCCAGCAGGGCCCTAGAGGCCATTATGAACACTGAAGCTTTCTTT. It yields the protein CASRALEAIMNTEAFF. The variable domain in full, with the rest retrieved from reference TRBV2 and TRBJ1-1, is EPEVTQTPSHQVTQMGQEVILRCVPISNHLYFYWYRQILGQKVEFLVSFYNNEISEKSEIFDDQFSVERPDGSNFTLKIRSTKLEDSAMYFCASRALEAIMNTEAFFGQGTRLTVV.

J is TRBJ2-5 and V is TRBV25-1; 7 bases align to TRBD2. Germline V gene data show CDR1 as MGHDK and CDR2 as SYGVNS. With 6 bases clipped from V and 4 bases from J, the junction kept 5 bases outside the gene matches. This CDR3 spans 13 amino acids. This CDR3 is CASRVWGGETQYF. In DNA form, the CDR3 reads TGTGCCAGCAGGGTATGGGGGGGAGAGACCCAGTACTTC.

The chain is built from TRBV5-4 and TRBJ1-1; TRBD1 agrees at 7 bases. This CDR3 has 14 amino acids. After removal of 5 bases from V and 5 bases from J, the junction contained 9 bases not matched to a gene. CDR1 and CDR2 from the germline V gene are SGHNT and YYREEE (reference sequence). The CDR3 is CASRSTGDGTEAFF. In DNA form, the CDR3 reads TGTGCCAGCAGGTCCACAGGGGATGGGACTGAAGCTTTCTTT.

As DNA, the CDR3 is TGTGCCAGCAGTCCCCACCGGATGGGAGACACTGAAGCTTTCTTT. This encodes CASSPHRMGDTEAFF. The chain couples TRBV27 to TRBJ1-1; the D is unclear. V lost 5 bases and J lost 3, with 16 bases in between. CDR3 length: 15 residues. Germline V lookup: CDR1 MNHEY, CDR2 SMNVEV (reference sequence).